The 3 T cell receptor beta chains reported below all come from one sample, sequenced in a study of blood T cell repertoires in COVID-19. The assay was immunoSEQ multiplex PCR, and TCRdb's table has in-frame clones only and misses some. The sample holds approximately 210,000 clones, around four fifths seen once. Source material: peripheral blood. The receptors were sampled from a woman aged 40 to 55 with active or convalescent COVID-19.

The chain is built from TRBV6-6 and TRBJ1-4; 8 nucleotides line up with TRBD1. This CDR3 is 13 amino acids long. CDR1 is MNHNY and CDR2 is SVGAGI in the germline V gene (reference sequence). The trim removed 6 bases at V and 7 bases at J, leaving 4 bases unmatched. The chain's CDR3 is CASRTGTGEKLFF. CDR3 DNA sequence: TGTGCCAGCAGAACCGGGACAGGTGAAAAACTGTTTTTT.

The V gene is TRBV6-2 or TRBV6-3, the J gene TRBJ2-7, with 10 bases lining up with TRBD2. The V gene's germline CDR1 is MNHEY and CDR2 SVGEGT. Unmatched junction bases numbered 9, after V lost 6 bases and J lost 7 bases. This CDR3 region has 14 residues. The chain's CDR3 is CASRPTGSGGEQYF. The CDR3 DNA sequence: TGTGCCAGCAGGCCTACCGGTAGCGGGGGGGAGCAGTACTTC.

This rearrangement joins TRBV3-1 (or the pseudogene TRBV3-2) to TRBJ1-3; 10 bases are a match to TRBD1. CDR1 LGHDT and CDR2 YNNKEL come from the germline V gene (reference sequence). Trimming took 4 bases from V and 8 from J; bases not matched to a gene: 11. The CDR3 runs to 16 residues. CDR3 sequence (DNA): TGTGCCAGCAGCCCTTACCCCGGGACAGGGGTGGACACCATATATTTT. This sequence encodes CASSPYPGTGVDTIYF.